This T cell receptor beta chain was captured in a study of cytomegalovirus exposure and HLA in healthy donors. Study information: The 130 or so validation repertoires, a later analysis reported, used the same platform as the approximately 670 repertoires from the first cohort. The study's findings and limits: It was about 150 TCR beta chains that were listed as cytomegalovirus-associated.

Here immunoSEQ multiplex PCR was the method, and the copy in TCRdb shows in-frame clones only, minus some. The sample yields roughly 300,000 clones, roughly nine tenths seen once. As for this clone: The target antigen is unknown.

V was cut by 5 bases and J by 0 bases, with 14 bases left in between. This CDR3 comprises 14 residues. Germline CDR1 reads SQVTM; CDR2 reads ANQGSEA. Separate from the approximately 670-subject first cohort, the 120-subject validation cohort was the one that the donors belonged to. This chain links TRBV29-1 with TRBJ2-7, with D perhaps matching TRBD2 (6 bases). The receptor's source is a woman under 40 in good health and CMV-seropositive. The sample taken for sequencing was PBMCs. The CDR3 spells CSVRTRLGSYEQYF. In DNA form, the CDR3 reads TGCAGCGTTCGAACCCGACTAGGCTCCTACGAGCAGTACTTC.